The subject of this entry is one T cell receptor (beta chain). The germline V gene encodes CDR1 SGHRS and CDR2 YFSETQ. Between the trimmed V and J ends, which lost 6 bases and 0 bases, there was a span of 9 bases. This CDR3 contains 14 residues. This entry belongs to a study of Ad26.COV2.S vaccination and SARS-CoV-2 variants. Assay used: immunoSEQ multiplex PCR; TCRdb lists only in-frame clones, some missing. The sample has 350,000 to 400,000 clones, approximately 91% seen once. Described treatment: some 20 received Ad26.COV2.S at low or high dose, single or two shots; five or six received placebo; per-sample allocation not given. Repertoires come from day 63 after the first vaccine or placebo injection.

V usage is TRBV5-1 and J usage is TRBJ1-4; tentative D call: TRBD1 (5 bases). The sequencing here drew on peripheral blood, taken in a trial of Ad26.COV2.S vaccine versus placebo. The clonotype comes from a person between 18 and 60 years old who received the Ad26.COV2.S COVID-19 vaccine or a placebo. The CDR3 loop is CASNRGATNEKLFF. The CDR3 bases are TGCGCCAGCAACCGGGGGGCAACTAATGAAAAACTGTTTTTT.